Sequencing of this T cell receptor beta chain was carried out in a study of PD-1 blockade in classical Hodgkin lymphoma. Study details: Intravenous delivery of nivolumab at 3 mg/kg to patients occurred every 2 weeks.

Some clones are missing from TCRdb's copy, which holds only in-frame ones; the method was immunoSEQ multiplex PCR. This table has about 93,000 clones, approximately 80% appearing once. Patients all relapsed after autologous stem cell transplantation, and there was variation in brentuximab vedotin exposure. V lost 4 bases to trimming and J lost 4 bases, with 10 bases between them. Germline V gene sequence: CDR1 SNHLY, CDR2 FYNNEI. The CDR3 contains 13 residues. The chain employs TRBV2 and TRBJ1-1; D gene unclear. This specimen consisted of peripheral blood mononuclear cells (PBMCs), obtained before the second cycle of nivolumab. The TCR sequence derives from a human donor with classical Hodgkin lymphoma. Here the CDR3 reads CASSAWRSTEAFF. The CDR3 nucleotides read TGTGCCAGCAGTGCGTGGCGTAGCACTGAAGCTTTCTTT.